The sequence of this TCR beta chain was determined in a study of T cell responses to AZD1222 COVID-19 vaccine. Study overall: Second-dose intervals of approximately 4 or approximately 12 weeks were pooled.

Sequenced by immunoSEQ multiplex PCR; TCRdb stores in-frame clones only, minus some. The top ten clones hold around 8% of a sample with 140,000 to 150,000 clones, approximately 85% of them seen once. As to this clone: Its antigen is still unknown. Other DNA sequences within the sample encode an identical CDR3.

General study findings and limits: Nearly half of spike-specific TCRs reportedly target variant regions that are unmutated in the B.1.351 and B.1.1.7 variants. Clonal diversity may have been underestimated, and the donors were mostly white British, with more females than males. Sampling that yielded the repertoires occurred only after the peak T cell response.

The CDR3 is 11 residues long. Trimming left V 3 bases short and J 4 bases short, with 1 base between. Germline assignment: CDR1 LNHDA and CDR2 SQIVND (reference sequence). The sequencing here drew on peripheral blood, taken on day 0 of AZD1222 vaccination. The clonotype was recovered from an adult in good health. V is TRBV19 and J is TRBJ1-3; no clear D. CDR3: CASSIGNTIYF. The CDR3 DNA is TGTGCCAGTAGTATCGGAAACACCATATATTTT.